This TCR beta chain derives from a study of T cell responses to AZD1222 COVID-19 vaccine. In the study overall: Second doses were pooled across both intervals (about 4 or about 12 weeks). The study, taken as a whole, reports: Two AZD1222 doses significantly raised spike-specific TCR breadth and depth over controls.

About this clone: Its cognate antigen is unknown.

V trimming: 2 bases; J trimming: 3 bases; junction bases outside the gene matches: 9. The CDR3 extends over 17 amino acids. The V gene's germline CDR1 is KGHSH and CDR2 LQKENI. Only in-frame clones appear in the TCRdb table, and some are missing; sequencing was by immunoSEQ multiplex PCR. Counted here are fewer than 110,000 clones, around 92% occurring once; the ten biggest clones make up roughly 7%. The chain couples TRBV18 to TRBJ2-2; TRBD1 matches 7 bases. Sequencing was performed on peripheral blood, taken on day 0 of AZD1222 vaccination. This TCR derives from an adult in good health. CDR3 residues: CASSPSSRGSDTGELFF. The CDR3 coding sequence is TGTGCCAGCTCACCATCTTCCAGGGGGTCAGACACCGGGGAGCTGTTTTTT.